This entry lists 28 T cell receptor beta chains sequenced from one sample in a study of blood T cell repertoires in COVID-19. Libraries were prepared by immunoSEQ multiplex PCR; TCRdb keeps only in-frame clonotypes and omits some of them. Here the sample spans fewer than 100,000 clones, approximately 86% being singletons. The specimen was peripheral blood. The receptors come from a man in his forties or fifties with acute or convalescent COVID-19.

J is TRBJ1-5 and V is TRBV5-5; tentatively, D is TRBD1 (5 bases). The CDR3 consists of 12 residues. CDR1 is SGHKS, CDR2 YYEKEE, per germline (reference sequence). V lost 4 bases to trimming and J lost 14 bases, with 16 bases between them. CDR3 nucleotide sequence: TGTGCCAGCAGCCCTTGGGGGGGGGACGAGCATTTT. It yields the protein CASSPWGGDEHF.

The rearrangement joins TRBV9 to TRBJ1-6; no clear D gene. The V end lost 2 bases, the J end lost 6 bases, and 15 bases lay between the germline ends. This CDR3 is built from 16 residues. Germline CDR1 and CDR2: SGDLS and YYNGEE. The CDR3 sequence: CASSVRGDPSNSPLHF. For the CDR3, the DNA is TGTGCCAGCAGCGTCCGAGGAGATCCATCTAATTCACCCCTCCACTTT.

The genes are TRBV2 and TRBJ2-2; TRBD2 aligns across 13 bases. Germline CDR1 and CDR2: SNHLY and FYNNEI. V gave up 7 bases and J gave up 7 bases; unmatched junction bases: 9. This CDR3 spans 16 amino acids. The CDR3 bases are TGTGCCAGCAAGATGGGACTAGCGGGAAGGGACGGGGAGCTGTTTTTT. Encoded protein: CASKMGLAGRDGELFF. The full variable domain, in which reference TRBV2 and TRBJ2-2 provide the parts outside the CDR3, is EPEVTQTPSHQVTQMGQEVILRCVPISNHLYFYWYRQILGQKVEFLVSFYNNEISEKSEIFDDQFSVERPDGSNFTLKIRSTKLEDSAMYFCASKMGLAGRDGELFFGEGSRLTVL.

This clone was observed a single time. J is TRBJ1-2 and V is TRBV27; D may be TRBD1 (5 bases). V was trimmed by 3 bases and J by 4 bases, leaving 12 bases between them. Germline CDR1 reads MNHEY; CDR2 reads SMNVEV (reference sequence). This CDR3 has 14 amino acids. The CDR3 DNA reads as TGTGCCAGCAGTTTTGCGGGGACCAGCTATGGCTACACCTTC. It specifies CASSFAGTSYGYTF.

The chain is built from TRBV6-5 and TRBJ2-1, with 7 bases lining up with TRBD1. CDR1 and CDR2 from the germline V gene are MNHEY and SVGAGI. The CDR3 length is 13 residues. V lost 3 bases and J lost 10; bases outside the gene matches: 6. CDR3 nucleotide sequence: TGTGCCAGCAGTTATCAGGGACAGCGGGAGCAGTTCTTC. Amino acid sequence: CASSYQGQREQFF.

The V gene is TRBV9, the J gene TRBJ1-1; D is uncertain. The CDR3 runs to 15 residues. Germline loops: CDR1 SGDLS, CDR2 YYNGEE. Deletions cut 1 base from V and 0 bases from J, with 10 bases between. This CDR3 reads CASSVYRGLNTEAFF. The CDR3 nucleotides read TGTGCCAGCAGCGTATACCGGGGTCTGAACACTGAAGCTTTCTTT.

This clone was detected once. This rearrangement joins TRBV20-1 to TRBJ2-3, with a tentative D call TRBD1 (6 bases). Trimming left V 3 bases short and J 1 base short, with 8 bases between. Germline loops: CDR1 DFQATT, CDR2 SNEGSKA (reference sequence). The CDR3 runs 13 residues. CDR3 region: CSASYRGTDTQYF. CDR3 sequence (DNA): TGCAGTGCTAGTTACAGGGGCACAGATACGCAGTATTTT.

This chain uses TRBV4-1 with TRBJ2-7; 10 bases agree with TRBD2. CDR1 is MGHRA and CDR2 is YSYEKL in the germline V gene. V lost 0 bases to trimming and J lost 2 bases; unmatched junction nucleotides: 4. The CDR3 is 16 residues long. DNA for the CDR3: TGCGCCAGCAGCCAAGAGATTACTAGCGGGACCTACGAGCAGTACTTC. This translates into CASSQEITSGTYEQYF.

The gene calls are TRBV7-2 and TRBJ1-5, with D maybe TRBD1 (6 bases). Trimming cost V 4 bases and J 7 bases, with 14 bases left between them. The CDR3 runs 14 residues. Germline-derived CDR1 and CDR2 are SGHTA and FQGNSA. The chain's CDR3 is CASSYHREGQPQHF. The CDR3 DNA reads as TGTGCCAGCAGCTACCACAGGGAGGGCCAGCCCCAGCATTTT.

The V gene is TRBV5-6, the J gene TRBJ2-1; D unresolved. The CDR3 totals 13 residues. Trimming removed 2 bases at V and 9 bases at J, with 12 bases between. Per germline, CDR1 SGHDT and CDR2 YYEEEE. CDR3 DNA: TGTGCCAGCAGCTTACTCCCTAGAGGTGAGCAGTTCTTC. This encodes CASSLLPRGEQFF.

This rearrangement joins TRBV7-9 to TRBJ2-7, with TRBD2 matching 10 bases. The CDR3 totals 15 residues. Germline V CDR1 and CDR2: SEHNR, FQNEAQ (reference sequence). V gave up 3 bases and J gave up 0 bases; unmatched junction bases: 2. Here the CDR3 reads CASSFRTSGSYEQYF. The CDR3 nucleotides are TGTGCCAGCAGCTTCAGGACTAGCGGCTCCTACGAGCAGTACTTC.

The chain links TRBV12-3 or TRBV12-4 to TRBJ1-6, with D maybe TRBD1 (5 bases). Between the trimmed V and J ends, which lost 6 bases and 10 bases, there was a span of 13 bases. The CDR3 has 13 amino acids. CDR3 bases: TGTGCCAGCAGCCAGGACATTAACTCACCCCTCCACTTT. Translating gives CASSQDINSPLHF.

The chain carries TRBV11-2 and TRBJ2-7, with 8 bases identical to TRBD2. There are 17 residues in the CDR3. CDR1 and CDR2 from the germline V gene are SGHAT and FQNNGV. Germline trimming cut 5 bases from V and 2 bases from J; bases unmatched to any gene: 14. As DNA, the CDR3 is TGTGCCAGCAGCCGAACGGCGGGGACTAGTACCACCTACGAGCAGTACTTC. This encodes CASSRTAGTSTTYEQYF.

The V gene is TRBV18, the J gene TRBJ1-1; D unclear. With 6 bases removed from V and 1 base from J, the gap between germline ends came to 9 bases. The length of the CDR3 is 13 residues. Germline CDR1 and CDR2: KGHSH and LQKENI. Written as DNA, the CDR3 is TGTGCCAGCTCCAGTGCACCGAACACTGAAGCTTTCTTT. Encoded protein: CASSSAPNTEAFF.

This clone showed up just once. The rearrangement uses TRBV10-3 and TRBJ2-1, with 7 bases aligning to TRBD2. J lost 0 bases, V lost 8 bases, and 10 bases had no gene match. Germline V gene sequence: CDR1 ENHRY, CDR2 SYGVKD. CDR3 size: 16 residues. CDR3 sequence (DNA): TGTGCCATCCGGCAGAGCGGGGCTAGCTCCTACAATGAGCAGTTCTTC. Protein product: CAIRQSGASSYNEQFF.

The chain carries TRBV11-3 and TRBJ1-4; D is possibly TRBD1 (5 bases). The CDR3 extends over 14 amino acids. V was shortened by 4 bases and J by 8 bases, with 14 bases between the two germline ends. Germline V CDR1 and CDR2: SGHNT, YENEEA. CDR3 nucleotides: TGTGCCAGCAGCTGGGGACTTCTTGGAGAAAAACTGTTTTTT. Residues: CASSWGLLGEKLFF.

V and J are TRBV5-1 and TRBJ1-2, with TRBD1 identical over 9 bases. From germline, CDR1 is SGHRS and CDR2 YFSETQ. There are 15 residues in the CDR3. V shed 3 bases and J 5 bases; nucleotides not matched to a gene: 8. The CDR3 DNA sequence: TGCGCCAGCAGCTCAGGGGGGACAGGGAAATATGGCTACACCTTC. Translating gives CASSSGGTGKYGYTF.

There are a few counts of this clone. The chain couples TRBV11-2 to TRBJ2-1, with 11 nucleotides matching TRBD2. This CDR3 spans 19 amino acids. The V gene end was trimmed by 5 bases and the J gene end by 1 base; junction bases not matched to a gene: 13. Germline V gene lookup returns CDR1 SGHAT and CDR2 FQNNGV. The DNA for the CDR3 is TGTGCCAGCAGCCTAGGGCAGAAACTAGCGGGAGTGTCCTACAATGAGCAGTTCTTC. This codes for CASSLGQKLAGVSYNEQFF.

The J gene is TRBJ2-5, the V gene TRBV14; the D is unclear. Deletions cut 4 bases from V and 4 bases from J, with 4 bases between. Per the germline V gene, CDR1 is SGHDN and CDR2 is FVKESK. This CDR3 contains 11 residues. The CDR3 DNA reads as TGTGCCAGCAGCCTGAGAGAGACCCAGTACTTC. It codes for CASSLRETQYF. Full variable domain (rest looked up from reference TRBV14 and TRBJ2-5): EAGVTQFPSHSVIEKGQTVTLRCDPISGHDNLYWYRRVMGKEIKFLLHFVKESKQDESGMPNNRFLAERTGGTYSTLKVQPAELEDSGVYFCASSLRETQYFGPGTRLLVL.

This clone was picked up a small number of times. V gene TRBV30 combines with J gene TRBJ1-5, with TRBD1 identical over 7 bases. This CDR3 has 14 amino acids. J gave up 7 bases and V 2 bases, and 8 bases lay outside the gene matches. CDR1 and CDR2 from the germline V gene are GTSNPN and SVGIG (reference sequence). CDR3 sequence reads: CAWSPTGSRQPQHF. CDR3 nucleotide sequence: TGTGCCTGGAGTCCGACAGGGTCAAGGCAGCCCCAGCATTTT.

The genes are TRBV2 and TRBJ2-3; TRBD2 is a possible D gene (5 bases). Trimming stripped 1 base from V and 6 bases from J, with 17 bases between. Germline assignment: CDR1 SNHLY and CDR2 FYNNEI. This CDR3 region has 16 residues. This CDR3 is CASSEEGARWTDTQYF. The DNA of the CDR3 is TGTGCCAGCAGTGAAGAGGGAGCTAGGTGGACCGATACGCAGTATTTT.

V gene TRBV4-1 combines with J gene TRBJ2-1, with a tentative D call TRBD1 (6 bases). The CDR3 contains 17 residues. V dropped 0 bases and J dropped 4 bases, with 16 bases sitting between them. CDR1 is MGHRA and CDR2 is YSYEKL in the germline V gene. This chain's CDR3 is CASSQDPVRDNYNEQFF. As DNA, the CDR3 is TGCGCCAGCAGCCAAGACCCCGTCAGGGACAATTACAATGAGCAGTTCTTC.

The J gene is TRBJ2-1, the V gene TRBV24-1; TRBD2 agrees at 10 bases. V lost 3 bases, J lost 6 bases, and 4 bases stayed unmatched. The CDR3 totals 15 residues. Germline CDR1 is KGHDR and CDR2 is SFDVKD. CDR3 residues: CATSDPRTSGNEQFF. The CDR3, as DNA: TGTGCCACCAGTGATCCCAGGACTAGCGGCAATGAGCAGTTCTTC.

The rearrangement uses TRBV19 and TRBJ1-5; D remains ambiguous. Between the trimmed V and J ends, which lost 1 base and 4 bases, there was a span of 11 bases. CDR3 size: 15 residues. Looked up from germline, CDR1 is LNHDA and CDR2 is SQIVND (reference sequence). The CDR3: CASSIGYGSNQPQHF. The CDR3 DNA reads TGTGCCAGTAGTATAGGGTACGGGAGTAATCAGCCCCAGCATTTT.

This chain uses TRBV7-9 with TRBJ1-2; TRBD1 matches 7 bases. V trimming: 0 bases; J trimming: 3 bases; junction bases outside the gene matches: 1. CDR1 and CDR2 (germline): SEHNR, FQNEAQ (reference sequence). There are 14 residues in the CDR3. The DNA for the CDR3 is TGTGCCAGCAGCTTAGCGCAGGGGGACTATGGCTACACCTTC. It specifies CASSLAQGDYGYTF.

Comments on this clone: At one boundary the junction diverges from the germline segment, which might be a read error. V usage is TRBV30 and J usage is TRBJ2-7; 10 bases agree with TRBD1. This CDR3 region has 13 residues. Germline loops: CDR1 GTSNPN, CDR2 SVGIG (reference sequence). CDR3 sequence reads: CASTGQGKFSHKF. The CDR3 DNA sequence: TGTGCCTCAACGGGACAGGGGAAATTCAGTCACAAGTTC. Using reference TRBV30 and TRBJ2-7 for the parts outside the CDR3, the full variable domain is SQTIHQWPATLVQPVGSPLSLECTVEGTSNPNLYWYRQAAGRGLQLLFYSVGIGQISSEVPQNLSASRPQDRQFILSSKKLLLSDSGFYLCASTGQGKFSHKFGPGTRLTVT.

The J gene is TRBJ1-2, the V gene TRBV2, with 8 bases identical to TRBD1. J gave up 1 base and V 8 bases, and 6 bases lay outside the gene matches. CDR1 and CDR2 from the germline V gene are SNHLY and FYNNEI. The CDR3 is 14 residues long. CDR3 loop: CASGRQGFNYGYTF. The CDR3 DNA follows: TGTGCCAGCGGCCGACAGGGGTTTAACTATGGCTACACCTTC.

The chain recombines TRBV9 with TRBJ2-2; 9 positions match TRBD1. From germline, CDR1 is SGDLS and CDR2 YYNGEE. The trim removed 0 bases at V and 5 bases at J, leaving 2 bases unmatched. The CDR3 runs 15 residues. The CDR3 DNA reads as TGTGCCAGCAGCGTAGACAGGGGGCGTACCGGGGAGCTGTTTTTT. Amino acid sequence: CASSVDRGRTGELFF.